This TCR beta chain comes out of a study of molecular identifiers for immune sequencing clone quantification. TCRdb redid the calling of the PCR reads with MiXCR, one entry per CDR3 protein. There are approximately 630,000 distinct CDR3 sequences in the sample; roughly 25% occur only once, and 0.75% to 0.8% lies in the top ten. Germline V gives CDR1 SGHTA, CDR2 FQGNSA. The length of the CDR3 is 13 residues. The V end lost 2 bases, the J end lost 6 bases, and 7 bases lay between the germline ends. In this sample, this clonotype turned up many times. The sequenced material came from naive CD8+ T cells from blood, with Jurkat cell RNA spiked in. Documented subset: FACS-sorted CD8+CD4-CCR7+CD45RA+ naive T cells. This clonotype originated in a human donor in good health. Some libraries in this study had Jurkat cell RNA spiked in. The chain joins TRBV7-2 to TRBJ2-2, with no clear D. Here the CDR3 DNA reads TGTGCCAGCAGCTTATCCGGGCCCGGGGAGCTGTTTTTT. Its protein product is CASSLSGPGELFF.